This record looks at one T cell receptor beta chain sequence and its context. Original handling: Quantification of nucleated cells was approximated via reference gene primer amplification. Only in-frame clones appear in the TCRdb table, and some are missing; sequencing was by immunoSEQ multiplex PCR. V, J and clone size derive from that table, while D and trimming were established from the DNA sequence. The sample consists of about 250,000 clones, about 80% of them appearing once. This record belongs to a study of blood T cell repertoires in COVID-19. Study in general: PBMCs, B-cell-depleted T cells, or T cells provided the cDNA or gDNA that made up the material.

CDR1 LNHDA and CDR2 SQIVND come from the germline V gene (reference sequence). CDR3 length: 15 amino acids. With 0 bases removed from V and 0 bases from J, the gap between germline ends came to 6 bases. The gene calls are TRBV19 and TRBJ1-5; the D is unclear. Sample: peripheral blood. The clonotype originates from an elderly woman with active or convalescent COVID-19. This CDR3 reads CASSIDSYSNQPQHF. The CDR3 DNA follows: TGTGCCAGTAGTATAGACAGTTATAGCAATCAGCCCCAGCATTTT.